This TCR beta chain came from a study of T cell repertoires in cytomegalovirus infection. Regarding the study as a whole: Identification of carriers of CMV plus the relevant HLA was performed using cumulative public TCR beta family frequency.

CDR3 size: 15 residues. The V gene end was trimmed by 2 bases and the J gene end by 7 bases; junction bases not matched to a gene: 10. Germline values: CDR1 KGHSH, CDR2 LQKENI. This clonotype was seen at least ten times. The antigen is undetermined. TCRdb used MiXCR to reprocess the reads, holding one entry per CDR3 protein. The sample lists 200,000 or so distinct CDR3 sequences; 25% to 30% were seen once. The chain has TRBV18 and TRBJ2-7, with 8 bases lining up with TRBD1. The sequencing input was PBMCs. The receptor comes from a human donor in good health (CMV status not recorded). Some clones in this sample may be carry-over from other donors' samples. This CDR3 is CASSPFGTGPREQYF. Here the CDR3 DNA reads TGTGCCAGCTCACCATTTGGGACAGGACCGAGGGAGCAGTACTTC. Supplemented by reference TRBV18 and TRBJ2-7, the full variable domain reads NAGVMQNPRHLVRRRGQEARLRCSPMKGHSHVYWYRQLPEEGLKFMVYLQKENIIDESGMPKERFSAEFPKEGPSILRIQQVVRGDSAAYFCASSPFGTGPREQYFGPGTRLTVT.